These T cell receptor beta chains were read from a single sample in a study of blood T cell repertoires in COVID-19. The table came from immunoSEQ multiplex PCR; TCRdb's copy has only in-frame clones and leaves some out. Counted here are 210,000 or so clones, 92% occurring once; the ten biggest clones make up more than 0.95%. Source material: peripheral blood. These receptors were collected from a man between 25 and 39 years old with acute or convalescent COVID-19. CDR3s include the opening cysteine and the closing phenylalanine or tryptophan. A D gene is named only where the DNA matches it firmly. Clone size is given for some rows only: seen once, a few or many times, or a class if the clone is expanded.

j_call | d_call | v_call | clone_size | cdr3_aa | cdr3_nt
TRBJ1-1 | . | TRBV20-1 | . | CSASTGSRSTEAFF | TGCAGTGCTAGTACGGGGAGTCGGAGCACTGAAGCTTTCTTT
TRBJ2-7 | . | TRBV5-1 | . | CASSLKGGSYEQYF | TGCGCCAGCAGCTTGAAAGGGGGCTCCTACGAGCAGTACTTC
TRBJ2-7 | TRBD2 | TRBV5-4 | . | CASSPGGSQGWEQYF | TGTGCCAGCAGCCCCGGGGGGAGCCAGGGCTGGGAGCAGTACTTC
TRBJ2-7 | . | TRBV27 | . | CASSGSSYEQYF | TGTGCCAGCAGTGGGAGCTCCTACGAGCAGTACTTC
TRBJ1-6 | . | TRBV19 | . | CASNPGKRPNSPLHF | TGTGCCAGTAACCCCGGGAAAAGGCCTAATTCACCCCTCCACTTT
TRBJ2-7 | . | TRBV7-3 | once | CASSPRAGTYEQYF | TGTGCCAGCAGCCCAAGAGCGGGCACCTACGAGCAGTACTTC
TRBJ2-7 | . | TRBV15 | . | CATSRSIGGRKDEQYF | TGTGCCACCAGCAGATCAATTGGGGGGAGGAAAGACGAGCAGTACTTC
TRBJ1-6 | TRBD1 | TRBV7-2 | . | CASSHVNRGIRSPPLHF | TGTGCCAGCAGCCACGTGAACAGGGGGATAAGGAGTCCACCCCTCCACTTT
TRBJ2-7 | . | TRBV3-1/TRBV3-2 | . | CASSPGMSYEQYF | TGTGCCAGCAGTCCAGGGATGTCCTACGAGCAGTACTTC
TRBJ1-1 | TRBD1 | TRBV6-1 | . | CASSELNRGPNTEAFF | TGTGCCAGCAGCGAACTCAACAGGGGACCGAACACTGAAGCTTTCTTT
TRBJ2-1 | TRBD1 | TRBV9 | . | CASSRGTGTYNEQFF | TGTGCCAGCAGCAGAGGGACAGGGACCTACAATGAGCAGTTCTTC
TRBJ1-1 | . | TRBV7-3 | . | CASSRNRVLEYTEAFF | TGTGCCAGCAGCCGAAACCGGGTCCTGGAGTATACTGAAGCTTTCTTT
TRBJ2-2 | TRBD2 | TRBV9 | . | CASSAIGTSGSAGELFF | TGTGCCAGCAGCGCCATAGGGACTAGCGGGTCCGCCGGGGAGCTGTTTTTT
TRBJ1-5 | TRBD1 | TRBV30 | . | CAWSPGQGNQPQHF | TGTGCCTGGAGTCCGGGACAGGGGAATCAGCCCCAGCATTTT
TRBJ2-5 | TRBD2 | TRBV7-9 | once | CASSSSSGRWETQYF | TGTGCCAGCAGCTCTTCTAGCGGCCGATGGGAGACCCAGTACTTC
TRBJ2-1 | . | TRBV6-5 | . | CASSSASYNEQFF | TGTGCCAGCAGTAGCGCTTCCTACAATGAGCAGTTCTTC
TRBJ1-2 | TRBD1 | TRBV30 | once | CARTQGLMGGYTF | TGTGCCCGGACACAGGGGCTGATGGGGGGCTACACCTTC
TRBJ1-4 | . | TRBV14 | once | CASSGGLNEKLFF | TGTGCCAGCAGCGGGGGACTTAATGAAAAACTGTTTTTT
TRBJ1-3 | . | TRBV28 | . | CASSSTQGATIYF | TGTGCCAGCAGCTCAACACAGGGAGCCACCATATATTTT
TRBJ2-1 | TRBD2 | TRBV28 | once | CASRLAWNEQFF | TGTGCCAGCCGACTAGCGTGGAATGAGCAGTTCTTC
TRBJ2-1 | . | TRBV7-9 | . | CASSKRDTGLVLVF | TGTGCCAGCAGCAAACGGGACACTGGACTAGTCCTAGTCTTC
TRBJ2-7 | . | TRBV7-9 | . | CASSFGRGVAGQYF | TGTGCCAGCAGCTTTGGTAGAGGAGTTGCGGGGCAGTACTTC
TRBJ2-5 | . | TRBV9 | . | CASSVEGVQETQYF | TGTGCCAGCAGCGTAGAAGGAGTACAAGAGACCCAGTACTTC
TRBJ1-2 | . | TRBV4-2 | . | CASSQETNEPYYGYTF | TGTGCCAGCAGCCAAGAGACTAATGAACCCTACTATGGCTACACCTTC
TRBJ1-2 | . | TRBV28 | . | CASKGADRLSQDSGYTF | TGTGCCAGCAAGGGCGCCGACAGATTATCCCAAGACTCTGGCTACACCTTC
TRBJ1-1 | TRBD1 | TRBV7-8 | . | CASSLPKGQGWIAFF | TGTGCCAGCAGCTTGCCTAAGGGACAGGGGTGGATCGCTTTCTTT
TRBJ2-1 | . | TRBV30 | . | CAWSPSYEQFF | TGTGCCTGGAGCCCCTCGTATGAGCAGTTCTTC
TRBJ1-6 | TRBD1 | TRBV2 | few | CASGRGTGNSPLHF | TGTGCCAGCGGGAGAGGGACAGGGAATTCACCCCTCCACTTT
TRBJ2-7 | TRBD1 | TRBV28 | . | CASSPTGTGNYEQYF | TGTGCCAGCAGTCCCACCGGGACAGGGAACTACGAGCAGTACTTC
TRBJ2-7 | . | TRBV11-2 | . | CASSLDSQSLYEQYF | TGTGCCAGCAGCTTAGATTCTCAGTCCCTCTACGAGCAGTACTTC
TRBJ1-5 | . | TRBV28 | . | CASSYRGQPQHF | TGTGCCAGCAGCTATAGAGGTCAGCCCCAGCATTTT
TRBJ1-6 | TRBD1 | TRBV6-5 | . | CASRRQGSHSPLHF | TGTGCCAGCAGGCGACAGGGGAGTCATTCACCCCTCCACTTT
TRBJ2-1 | TRBD2 | TRBV6-6 | . | CASNLLAGGRTNEQFF | TGTGCCAGCAATCTATTAGCGGGGGGAAGGACGAATGAGCAGTTCTTC
TRBJ2-3 | . | TRBV5-4 | . | CASSLRQGGRTDTQYF | TGTGCCAGCAGCCTAAGACAGGGAGGTCGCACAGATACGCAGTATTTT
TRBJ1-2 | TRBD1 | TRBV7-9 | . | CASSSMTGTDGYTF | TGTGCCAGCAGCTCGATGACAGGGACAGACGGCTACACCTTC
TRBJ1-4 | . | TRBV7-9 | . | CASSHNEKLFF | TGTGCCAGCAGCCATAATGAAAAACTGTTTTTT
TRBJ1-5 | TRBD1 | TRBV12-3/TRBV12-4 | . | CASSFGQVPQHF | TGTGCCAGCAGTTTCGGACAGGTTCCCCAGCATTTT
TRBJ2-2 | TRBD1 | TRBV30 | . | CAWSSGTGALTGELFF | TGTGCCTGGTCCTCCGGGACAGGGGCGTTGACCGGGGAGCTGTTTTTT
TRBJ2-3 | TRBD1 | TRBV28 | once | CASSFMTGGTDTQYF | TGTGCCAGCAGTTTCATGACAGGGGGCACAGATACGCAGTATTTT
TRBJ1-6 | . | TRBV11-2 | . | CASSPGPFLSGEVNSPLHF | TGTGCCAGCAGCCCGGGGCCGTTCCTCTCAGGGGAAGTTAATTCACCCCTCCACTTT
TRBJ1-2 | . | TRBV6-5 | . | CAASRQGLYGYTF | TGTGCCGCGAGTAGGCAGGGACTCTATGGCTACACCTTC
TRBJ1-5 | . | TRBV29-1 | . | CSVVLYRDSNQPQHF | TGCAGCGTTGTTTTGTACAGGGATAGCAATCAGCCCCAGCATTTT
TRBJ2-5 | TRBD2 | TRBV2 | . | CASSPRGLAGGPREETQYF | TGTGCCAGCAGCCCGAGGGGACTAGCGGGAGGGCCCCGAGAAGAGACCCAGTACTTC
TRBJ1-5 | TRBD1 | TRBV6-5 | . | CASSLGGQGYQPQHF | TGTGCCAGCAGTTTAGGGGGACAGGGCTATCAGCCCCAGCATTTT
TRBJ2-1 | . | TRBV5-5 | . | CASSLGLVPQFSSGEQFF | TGTGCCAGCAGCTTGGGACTAGTCCCACAGTTTAGTTCGGGTGAGCAGTTCTTC